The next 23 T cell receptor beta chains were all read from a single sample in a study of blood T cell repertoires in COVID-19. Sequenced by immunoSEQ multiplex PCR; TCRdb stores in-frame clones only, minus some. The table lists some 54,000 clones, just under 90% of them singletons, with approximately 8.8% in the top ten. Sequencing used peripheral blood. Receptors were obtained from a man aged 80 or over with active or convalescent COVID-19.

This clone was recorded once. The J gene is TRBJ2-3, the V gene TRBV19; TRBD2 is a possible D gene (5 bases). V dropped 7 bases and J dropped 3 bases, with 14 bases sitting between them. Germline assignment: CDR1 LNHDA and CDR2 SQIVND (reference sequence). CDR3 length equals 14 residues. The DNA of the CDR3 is TGTGCCAGTACATTTGGACTGGTAACAGATACGCAGTATTTT. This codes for CASTFGLVTDTQYF. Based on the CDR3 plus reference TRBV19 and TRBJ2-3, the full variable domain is DGGITQSPKYLFRKEGQNVTLSCEQNLNHDAMYWYRQDPGQGLRLIYYSQIVNDFQKGDIAEGYSVSREKKESFPLTVTSAQKNPTAFYLCASTFGLVTDTQYFGPGTRLTVL.

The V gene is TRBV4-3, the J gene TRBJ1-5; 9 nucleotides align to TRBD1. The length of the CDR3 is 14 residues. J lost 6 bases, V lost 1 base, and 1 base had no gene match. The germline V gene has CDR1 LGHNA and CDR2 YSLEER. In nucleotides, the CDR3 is TGCGCCAGCAGCCAAGGACAGGGGGTTCAGCCCCAGCATTTT. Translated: CASSQGQGVQPQHF.

In DNA, the CDR3 is TGTGCCAGCAGCTTAACCCTCGGACAGGGCGGGAAACTGTTTTTT. It specifies CASSLTLGQGGKLFF. V usage is TRBV7-8 and J usage is TRBJ1-4; 8 bases align to TRBD1. Germline CDR1 SGHVS, CDR2 FQNEAQ. This CDR3 comprises 15 residues. The trim removed 2 bases at V and 11 bases at J, leaving 10 bases unmatched.

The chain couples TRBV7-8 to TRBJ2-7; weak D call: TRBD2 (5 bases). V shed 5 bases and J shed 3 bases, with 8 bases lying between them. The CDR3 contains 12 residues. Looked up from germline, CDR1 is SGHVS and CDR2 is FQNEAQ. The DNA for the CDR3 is TGTGCCAGCAGCCCAAGCGGCTACGAGCAGTACTTC. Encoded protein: CASSPSGYEQYF.

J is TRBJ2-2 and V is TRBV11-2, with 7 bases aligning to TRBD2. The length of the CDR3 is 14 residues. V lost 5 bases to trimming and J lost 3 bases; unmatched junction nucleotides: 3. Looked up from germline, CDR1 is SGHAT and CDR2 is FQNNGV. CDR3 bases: TGTGCCAGCAGCCGGGGGAGGGACACCGGGGAGCTGTTTTTT. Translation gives CASSRGRDTGELFF.

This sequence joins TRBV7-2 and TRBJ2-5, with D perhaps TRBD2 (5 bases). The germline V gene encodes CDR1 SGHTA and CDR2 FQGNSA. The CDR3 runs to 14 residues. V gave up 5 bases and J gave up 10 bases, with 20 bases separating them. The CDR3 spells CASSSGRIKRNQYF. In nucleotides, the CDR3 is TGTGCCAGCAGCAGCGGACGGATCAAAAGGAACCAGTACTTC.

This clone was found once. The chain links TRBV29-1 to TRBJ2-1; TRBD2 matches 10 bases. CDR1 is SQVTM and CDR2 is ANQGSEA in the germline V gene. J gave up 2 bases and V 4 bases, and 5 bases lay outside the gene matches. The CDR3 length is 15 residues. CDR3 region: CSVAAGLAPYNEQFF. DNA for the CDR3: TGCAGCGTTGCGGCGGGACTAGCGCCCTACAATGAGCAGTTCTTC.

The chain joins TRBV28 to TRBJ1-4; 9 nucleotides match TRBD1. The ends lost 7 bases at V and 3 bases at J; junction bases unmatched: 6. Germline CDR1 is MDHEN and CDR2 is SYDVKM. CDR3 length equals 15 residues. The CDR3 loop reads CASTGWTGANEKLFF. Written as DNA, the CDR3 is TGTGCCAGCACCGGCTGGACAGGGGCTAATGAAAAACTGTTTTTT.

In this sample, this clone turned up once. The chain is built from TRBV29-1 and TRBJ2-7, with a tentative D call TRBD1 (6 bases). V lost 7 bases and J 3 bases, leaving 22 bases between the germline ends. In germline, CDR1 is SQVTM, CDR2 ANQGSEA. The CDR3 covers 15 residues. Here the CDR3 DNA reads TGCAGCGGGATAGGGACATGTAGGATCTTCTACGAGCAGTACTTC. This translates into CSGIGTCRIFYEQYF.

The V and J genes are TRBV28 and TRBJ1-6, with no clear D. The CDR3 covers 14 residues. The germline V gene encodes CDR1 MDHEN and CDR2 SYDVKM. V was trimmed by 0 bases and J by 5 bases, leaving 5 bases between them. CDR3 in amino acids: CASSLWRDNSPLHF. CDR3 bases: TGTGCCAGCAGTTTATGGCGGGATAATTCACCCCTCCACTTT.

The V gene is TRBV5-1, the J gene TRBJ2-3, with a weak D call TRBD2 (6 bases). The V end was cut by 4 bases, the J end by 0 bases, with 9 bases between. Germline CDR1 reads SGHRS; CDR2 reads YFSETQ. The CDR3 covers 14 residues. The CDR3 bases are TGCGCCAGCAGCCTGGGACTTAGCACAGATACGCAGTATTTT. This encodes CASSLGLSTDTQYF. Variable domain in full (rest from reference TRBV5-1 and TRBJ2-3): KAGVTQTPRYLIKTRGQQVTLSCSPISGHRSVSWYQQTPGQGLQFLFEYFSETQRNKGNFPGRFSGRQFSNSRSEMNVSTLELGDSALYLCASSLGLSTDTQYFGPGTRLTVL.

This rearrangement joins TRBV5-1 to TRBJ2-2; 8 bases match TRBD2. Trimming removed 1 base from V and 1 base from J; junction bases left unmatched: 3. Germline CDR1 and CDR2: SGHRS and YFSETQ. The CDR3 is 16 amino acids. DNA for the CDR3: TGCGCCAGCAGCTTGTTGGCGGGGGGGAACACCGGGGAGCTGTTTTTT. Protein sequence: CASSLLAGGNTGELFF.

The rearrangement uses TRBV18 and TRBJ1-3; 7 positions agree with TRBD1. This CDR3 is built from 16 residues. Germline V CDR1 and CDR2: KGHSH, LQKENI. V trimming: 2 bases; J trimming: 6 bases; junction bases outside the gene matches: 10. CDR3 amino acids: CASSPGADRTINTIYF. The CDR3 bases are TGTGCCAGCTCACCAGGCGCGGACAGGACGATAAACACCATATATTTT.

The CDR3 sequence is CASGLSGSSDTQYF. In DNA, the CDR3 is TGCGCCAGCGGCCTTAGCGGGAGTTCAGATACGCAGTATTTT. V gene TRBV5-1 combines with J gene TRBJ2-3, with TRBD2 identical over 9 bases. Germline values: CDR1 SGHRS, CDR2 YFSETQ. The ends lost 7 bases at V and 4 bases at J; junction bases unmatched: 7. The CDR3 has 14 residues.

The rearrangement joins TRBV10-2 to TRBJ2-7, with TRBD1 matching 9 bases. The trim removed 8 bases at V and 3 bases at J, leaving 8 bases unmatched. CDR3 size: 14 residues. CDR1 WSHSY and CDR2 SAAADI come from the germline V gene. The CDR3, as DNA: TGCGCCAGCCAACAGAACAGGGGGCACTACGAGCAGTACTTC. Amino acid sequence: CASQQNRGHYEQYF.

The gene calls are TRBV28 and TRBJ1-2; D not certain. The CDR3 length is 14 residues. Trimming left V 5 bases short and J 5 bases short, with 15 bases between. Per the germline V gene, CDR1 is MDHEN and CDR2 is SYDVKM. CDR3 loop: CASSPRAGFYGYTF. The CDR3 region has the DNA TGTGCCAGCAGTCCGAGGGCAGGATTTTATGGCTACACCTTC.

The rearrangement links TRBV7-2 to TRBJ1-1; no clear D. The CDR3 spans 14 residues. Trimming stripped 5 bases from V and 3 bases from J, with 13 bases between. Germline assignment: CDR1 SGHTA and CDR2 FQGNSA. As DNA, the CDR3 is TGTGCCAGCAGCCTTATGTCCGGGGACACTGAAGCTTTCTTT. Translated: CASSLMSGDTEAFF.

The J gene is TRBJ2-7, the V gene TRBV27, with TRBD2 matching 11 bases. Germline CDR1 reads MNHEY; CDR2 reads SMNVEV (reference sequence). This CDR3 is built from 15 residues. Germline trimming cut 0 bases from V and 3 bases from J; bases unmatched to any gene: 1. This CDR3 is CASSLSGTSGYEQYF. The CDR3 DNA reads TGTGCCAGCAGTTTATCAGGGACTAGCGGCTACGAGCAGTACTTC.

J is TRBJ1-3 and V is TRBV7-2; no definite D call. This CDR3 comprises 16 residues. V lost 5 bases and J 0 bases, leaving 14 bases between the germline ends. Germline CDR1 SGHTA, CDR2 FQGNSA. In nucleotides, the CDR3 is TGTGCCAGCAGCCCACGTACCGGGAACTCTGGAAACACCATATATTTT. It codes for CASSPRTGNSGNTIYF.

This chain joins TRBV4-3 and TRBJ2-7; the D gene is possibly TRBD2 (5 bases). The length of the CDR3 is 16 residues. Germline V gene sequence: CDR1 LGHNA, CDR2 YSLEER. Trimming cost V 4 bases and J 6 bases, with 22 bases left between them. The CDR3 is CASSRSSGSPGFEQYF. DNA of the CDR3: TGCGCCAGCAGCCGATCTTCGGGGAGCCCCGGGTTCGAGCAGTACTTC.

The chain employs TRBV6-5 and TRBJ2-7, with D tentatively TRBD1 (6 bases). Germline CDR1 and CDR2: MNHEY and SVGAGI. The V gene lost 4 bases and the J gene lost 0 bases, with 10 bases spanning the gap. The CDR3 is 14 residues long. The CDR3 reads CASSSTGTSYEQYF. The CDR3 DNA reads TGTGCCAGCAGTTCTACAGGGACCTCCTACGAGCAGTACTTC.

The CDR3 bases are TGCGCCAGCTCCCGGCTCCAGGATTCTAGCACAGATACGCAGTATTTT. It specifies CASSRLQDSSTDTQYF. This rearrangement joins TRBV5-1 to TRBJ2-3; D remains ambiguous. Germline CDR1 is SGHRS and CDR2 is YFSETQ. The length of the CDR3 is 16 residues. Trimming removed 7 bases at V and 0 bases at J, with 18 bases between. Filled out from reference TRBV5-1 and TRBJ2-3, the complete variable domain reads KAGVTQTPRYLIKTRGQQVTLSCSPISGHRSVSWYQQTPGQGLQFLFEYFSETQRNKGNFPGRFSGRQFSNSRSEMNVSTLELGDSALYLCASSRLQDSSTDTQYFGPGTRLTVL.

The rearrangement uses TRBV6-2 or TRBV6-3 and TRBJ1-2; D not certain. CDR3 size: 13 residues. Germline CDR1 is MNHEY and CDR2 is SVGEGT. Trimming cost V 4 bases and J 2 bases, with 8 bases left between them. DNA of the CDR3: TGTGCCAGCAGTTCCGGCAGGAACTATGGCTACACCTTC. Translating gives CASSSGRNYGYTF.